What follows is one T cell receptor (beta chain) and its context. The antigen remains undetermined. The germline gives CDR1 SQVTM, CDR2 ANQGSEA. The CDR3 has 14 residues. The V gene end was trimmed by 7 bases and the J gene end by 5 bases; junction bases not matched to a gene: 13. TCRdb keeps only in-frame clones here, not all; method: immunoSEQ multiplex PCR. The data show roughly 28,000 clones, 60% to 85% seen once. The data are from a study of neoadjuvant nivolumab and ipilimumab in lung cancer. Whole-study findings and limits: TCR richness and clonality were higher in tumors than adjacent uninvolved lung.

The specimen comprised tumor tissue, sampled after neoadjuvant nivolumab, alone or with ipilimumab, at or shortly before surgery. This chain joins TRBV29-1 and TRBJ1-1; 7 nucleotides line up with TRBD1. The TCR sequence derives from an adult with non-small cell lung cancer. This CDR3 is CSGTTGRYVTEAFF. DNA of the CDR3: TGCAGCGGTACGACAGGGAGATATGTGACTGAAGCTTTCTTT. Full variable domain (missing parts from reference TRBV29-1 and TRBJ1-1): SAVISQKPSRDICQRGTSLTIQCQVDSQVTMMFWYRQQPGQSLTLIATANQGSEATYESGFVIDKFPISRPNLTFSTLTVSNMSPEDSSIYLCSGTTGRYVTEAFFGQGTRLTVV.